Listed below are T cell receptor beta chains from one sample, sequenced in a study of blood T cell repertoires in COVID-19. Produced via immunoSEQ multiplex PCR; TCRdb's table is partial and in-frame only. The sample lists approximately 210,000 clones, about 86% occurring once. The sequencing sample was made of peripheral blood. The receptors originated from a man aged 18 to 29 with active or convalescent COVID-19. CDR3s include the opening cysteine and the closing phenylalanine or tryptophan. The D gene is left open where the match is weak. The size entry is marked missing in some rows and otherwise reads once, few, many or a size class.

j_call	v_call	d_call	cdr3_length	clone_size	cdr3_nt	cdr3_aa
TRBJ2-7	TRBV5-4	TRBD1	15	-	TGTGCCAGCACCCGTATGGACAGGAGCTCCTACGAGCAGTACTTC	CASTRMDRSSYEQYF
TRBJ2-1	TRBV4-1	TRBD2	16	-	TGCGCCAGCAGCCAAGATAACGGGAGGCAATACAATGAGCAGTTCTTC	CASSQDNGRQYNEQFF
TRBJ1-1	TRBV4-2	-	15	-	TGTGCCAGCAGCCAAGCGCAGGGGACGGGCACTGAAGCTTTCTTT	CASSQAQGTGTEAFF
TRBJ2-1	TRBV2	-	15	-	TGTGCCAGCAGTCTTGCGCGGGGCCCGGAGGGTGAGCAGTTCTTC	CASSLARGPEGEQFF
TRBJ2-2	TRBV10-2	TRBD1	17	-	TGCGCCAGCAGTGACAGGGGGCAGCCTCCTTATACCGGGGAGCTGTTTTTT	CASSDRGQPPYTGELFF
TRBJ2-2	TRBV19	-	14	-	TGTGCCAGTAGACCGACAGAAAACACCGGGGAGCTGTTTTTT	CASRPTENTGELFF
TRBJ1-1	TRBV25-1	-	13	many	TGTGCCAGCAGTAACAGGGAAGCAACTGAAGCTTTCTTT	CASSNREATEAFF
TRBJ1-3	TRBV7-2	-	17	-	TGTGCCAGCAGCTTAGGAGTCCGGGGTTTCAGTGGAAACACCATATATTTT	CASSLGVRGFSGNTIYF
TRBJ2-3	TRBV5-6	TRBD2	19	-	TGTGCCAGCAGCTCGCGGACTAGCGGGAGGGCCGGCCGCACAGATACGCAGTATTTT	CASSSRTSGRAGRTDTQYF
TRBJ1-2	TRBV6-6	TRBD1	16	-	TGTGCCAGCAGTTACCCGCTAGACAGGGTCCCCTATGGCTACACCTTC	CASSYPLDRVPYGYTF
TRBJ2-1	TRBV6-2/TRBV6-3	TRBD2	17	-	TGTGCCAGCAGTACCCAACGACTAGCGGGAGGCTACAATGAGCAGTTCTTC	CASSTQRLAGGYNEQFF
TRBJ2-7	TRBV7-3	-	18	-	TGTGCCAGCAGCTTAAATCCGGGGGGTCTCAGGGGATCTGACGAGCAGTACTTC	CASSLNPGGLRGSDEQYF
TRBJ1-1	TRBV19	TRBD1	13	-	TGTGCCAGTAGTATGCACGACAGGGGGGAAGCTTTCTTT	CASSMHDRGEAFF
TRBJ2-7	TRBV6-5	TRBD2	14	-	TGTGCCAGCAGTTTAGCGGGAGAAACGACCGAGCAGTACTTC	CASSLAGETTEQYF
TRBJ2-7	TRBV4-2	TRBD1	15	-	TGTGCCAGCAGCCAAGCCGGGACAGGGGGGGGAGAGCAGTACTTC	CASSQAGTGGGEQYF
TRBJ1-3	TRBV9	-	16	-	TGTGCCAGCAGCGTAGAGTCAGGGCTAATCGGAAACACCATATATTTT	CASSVESGLIGNTIYF
TRBJ1-1	TRBV6-5	-	14	-	TGTGCCAGCAGTTACCGCAGGGTAGGGACTGAAGCTTTCTTT	CASSYRRVGTEAFF
TRBJ1-6	TRBV11-2	TRBD1	17	-	TGTGCCAGCAGCCTAAACCCCTGGACAGGGGATAATTCACCCCTCCACTTT	CASSLNPWTGDNSPLHF
TRBJ1-5	TRBV25-1	-	14	-	TGTGCCAGCAGTGAATACCGGACAAATCAGCCCCAGCATTTT	CASSEYRTNQPQHF
TRBJ2-1	TRBV28	-	14	many	TGTGCCAGCAGTTTACCCCCCCCGCAGGATGAGCAGTTCTTC	CASSLPPPQDEQFF
TRBJ1-2	TRBV6-2/TRBV6-3	-	16	-	TGTGCCAGCAGTTTTGGGTGGGAGGCAGCGAACTATGGCTACACCTTC	CASSFGWEAANYGYTF
TRBJ1-1	TRBV7-6	-	16	-	TGTGCCAGCAGCCCGGCGGGGGGCGGTCGGTACACTGAAGCTTTCTTT	CASSPAGGGRYTEAFF
TRBJ2-3	TRBV28	TRBD1	15	-	TGTGCCAGCAGTAGTCCAGGGGGCGGGTGGGATACGCAGTATTTT	CASSSPGGGWDTQYF
TRBJ1-3	TRBV12-3/TRBV12-4	-	13	-	TGTGCCAGCAGTTTAAACACTGGAAACACCATATATTTT	CASSLNTGNTIYF
TRBJ1-6	TRBV28	TRBD1	16	-	TGTGCCAGCACTTTCCAACCCCAGGGGGCGGGTTCACCCCTCCACTTT	CASTFQPQGAGSPLHF
TRBJ1-1	TRBV5-4	-	13	-	TGTGCCAGCAGCCCTGGAGTGAACACTGAAGCTTTCTTT	CASSPGVNTEAFF
TRBJ1-4	TRBV6-4	-	17	-	TGTGCCAGCAGTGTCAGGGTGCAGCCTGCAACTAATGAAAAACTGTTTTTT	CASSVRVQPATNEKLFF
TRBJ1-1	TRBV5-5	-	13	once	TGTGCCAGCAGCTTGTCAAGGGGCACTGAAGCTTTCTTT	CASSLSRGTEAFF
TRBJ1-4	TRBV27	TRBD1	16	-	TGTGCCAGCAGTTTTGAGGGGGCCGGGAATAATGAAAAACTGTTTTTT	CASSFEGAGNNEKLFF
TRBJ1-1	TRBV28	-	14	-	TGTGCCAGCAGTTTTCGGGAGAAGAACACTGAAGCTTTCTTT	CASSFREKNTEAFF
TRBJ1-2	TRBV10-1	TRBD1	14	-	TGCGCCAGCAGTGCCGGACAGGGGTTAATTGGCTACACCTTC	CASSAGQGLIGYTF